A selection of T cell receptor beta chains follows, all from one sample in a study of response to subunit inactivated influenza vaccine. TCRdb reprocessed the RT-PCR reads via MiXCR and lists one record per CDR3 protein. The profile covers 290,000 or so distinct CDR3 sequences, with around 22% appearing a single time and approximately 10% taken by the ten largest. Source: PBMCs from blood, taken 21 months after vaccination. The receptors come from a man between 50 and 75 years old who received an inactivated influenza vaccine. The CDR3 runs from the conserved cysteine through the conserved F or W. D genes are given only for firm matches. Clone size, where shown, is once, few, many, or a class for clones that have expanded.

j_call | d_call | v_call | clone_size | cdr3_aa | cdr3_nt
TRBJ2-2 | . | TRBV5-1 | few | CASSRSAANTGELFF | TGCGCCAGCAGCCGTTCGGCAGCGAACACCGGGGAGCTGTTTTTT
TRBJ2-7 | . | TRBV9 | . | CASSPGGQGRLEEQYF | TGTGCCAGCAGCCCGGGAGGACAGGGCAGACTCGAGGAGCAGTACTTC
TRBJ1-5 | . | TRBV2 | many | CASRTVQGNNQPQHF | TGTGCCAGCAGAACGGTACAGGGAAACAATCAGCCCCAGCATTTT
TRBJ2-2 | . | TRBV5-4 | few | CASSLVGAGELFF | TGTGCCAGCAGCTTGGTAGGGGCCGGGGAGCTGTTTTTT
TRBJ2-5 | . | TRBV10-3 | . | CAITSSLGETQYF | TGTGCCATCACCAGCTCGCTAGGGGAGACCCAGTACTTC
TRBJ2-1 | TRBD2 | TRBV13 | . | CASSYTGTRAHNEQFF | TGTGCCAGCAGTTATACCGGGACTAGGGCCCACAATGAGCAGTTCTTC
TRBJ2-1 | . | TRBV12-3/TRBV12-4 | . | CASSLGTVDNEQFF | TGTGCCAGCAGTTTAGGGACTGTCGACAATGAGCAGTTCTTC
TRBJ1-5 | . | TRBV7-2 | . | CASSFRGNTNQPQHF | TGTGCCAGCAGCTTTCGGGGAAATACCAATCAGCCCCAGCATTTT
TRBJ1-2 | TRBD1 | TRBV29-1 | . | CSVEDRLFRGYTF | TGCAGCGTCGAGGACAGGTTGTTCAGGGGCTACACCTTC
TRBJ2-1 | TRBD1 | TRBV29-1 | few | CSGAKGQGIYNEQFF | TGCAGCGGTGCGAAGGGACAGGGGATCTACAATGAGCAGTTCTTC
TRBJ2-1 | TRBD2 | TRBV29-1 | few | CSVEEYTSGSGTNEQFF | TGCAGCGTTGAAGAATATACTAGCGGGAGCGGGACCAATGAGCAGTTCTTC
TRBJ1-5 | TRBD1 | TRBV28 | few | CASSLSSARGPYSNQPQHF | TGTGCCAGCAGTTTATCCTCGGCGAGGGGGCCGTATAGCAATCAGCCCCAGCATTTT
TRBJ2-7 | TRBD2 | TRBV10-3 | . | CAIGWGLAGPDSEQYF | TGTGCCATCGGATGGGGACTAGCGGGACCGGATTCCGAGCAGTACTTC
TRBJ1-5 | . | TRBV6-2/TRBV6-3 | . | CASSWQGLNQPQHF | TGTGCCAGCAGTTGGCAGGGACTCAATCAGCCCCAGCATTTT
TRBJ2-2 | . | TRBV4-2 | . | CASSQEKTRFTGELFF | TGTGCCAGCAGCCAAGAGAAGACCCGGTTCACCGGGGAGCTGTTTTTT
TRBJ1-1 | . | TRBV5-1 | few | CASSLGARQSNTEAFF | TGCGCCAGCAGCTTGGGGGCTCGACAGTCGAACACTGAAGCTTTCTTT
TRBJ2-5 | TRBD1 | TRBV19 | few | CASGQGAAETQYF | TGTGCCAGCGGACAGGGGGCGGCAGAGACCCAGTACTTC
TRBJ2-7 | . | TRBV6-5 | . | CASSYSGGMAYEQYF | TGTGCCAGCAGTTACTCAGGGGGGATGGCCTACGAGCAGTACTTC
TRBJ1-4 | TRBD1 | TRBV20-1 | few | CSALPGTGGEKLFF | TGCAGTGCCTTACCCGGGACAGGGGGTGAAAAACTGTTTTTT
TRBJ2-3 | . | TRBV3-1 | few | CASSQAGTWNTDTQYF | TGTGCCAGCAGCCAAGCCGGGACCTGGAACACAGATACGCAGTATTTT
TRBJ2-2 | . | TRBV7-2 | . | CASSSRNAGTGELFF | TGTGCCAGCAGCTCACGGAACGCGGGCACCGGGGAGCTGTTTTTT
TRBJ1-1 | TRBD1 | TRBV28 | few | CASSRPGQINTEAFF | TGTGCCAGCAGCCGCCCGGGACAGATAAACACTGAAGCTTTCTTT
TRBJ1-5 | . | TRBV5-6 | many | CASSLFTGRANQPQHF | TGTGCCAGCAGCTTGTTTACAGGTCGGGCAAATCAGCCCCAGCATTTT
TRBJ1-5 | . | TRBV12-3/TRBV12-4 | . | CASTRGGGYGPQHF | TGTGCCAGCACCCGTGGGGGGGGGTATGGACCCCAGCATTTT
TRBJ1-3 | . | TRBV16 | few | CASSQMGTSGNTIYF | TGTGCCAGCAGCCAAATGGGAACTTCTGGAAACACCATATATTTT
TRBJ2-3 | . | TRBV5-1 | many | CASSGGAGTPGTDTQYF | TGCGCCAGCAGCGGAGGAGCCGGGACACCAGGGACAGATACGCAGTATTTT
TRBJ2-3 | TRBD2 | TRBV29-1 | few | CSVLGGDQLTDTQYF | TGCAGCGTTCTCGGGGGGGACCAACTCACAGATACGCAGTATTTT
TRBJ1-5 | . | TRBV6-2/TRBV6-3 | few | CASSPGGRGNQPQHF | TGTGCCAGCAGCCCGGGAGGCCGAGGCAATCAGCCCCAGCATTTT
TRBJ1-2 | TRBD1 | TRBV18 | . | CASSPSRDRGGYTF | TGTGCCAGCTCACCGTCCCGGGACAGGGGCGGCTACACCTTC
TRBJ2-2 | . | TRBV9 | few | CASSVESAGELFF | TGTGCCAGCAGCGTAGAATCTGCCGGGGAGCTGTTTTTT
TRBJ2-3 | . | TRBV5-6 | few | CASSLGTPPDTQYF | TGTGCCAGCAGCTTAGGGACTCCCCCAGATACGCAGTATTTT
TRBJ2-7 | TRBD1 | TRBV6-4 | . | CASRRQGPAYEQYF | TGTGCCAGCAGGAGACAGGGGCCAGCCTACGAGCAGTACTTC
TRBJ2-5 | TRBD2 | TRBV7-2 | . | CASSLVAGGVKTQYF | TGTGCCAGCAGCTTAGTAGCGGGAGGGGTGAAGACCCAGTACTTC
TRBJ1-3 | . | TRBV10-3 | many | CAISARDPNTIYF | TGTGCCATCAGTGCGAGGGACCCTAACACCATATATTTT
TRBJ1-6 | . | TRBV5-6 | few | CASSTLASSYNSPLHF | TGTGCCAGCAGCACCCTTGCGAGCTCCTATAATTCACCCCTCCACTTT
TRBJ1-2 | TRBD1 | TRBV28 | many | CASSAPNRGLANYGYTF | TGTGCCAGCAGTGCACCCAACAGGGGGCTGGCGAACTATGGCTACACCTTC
TRBJ2-2 | . | TRBV7-2 | few | CASSPVLVAGELFF | TGTGCCAGCAGCCCGGTATTGGTCGCCGGGGAGCTGTTTTTT
TRBJ1-3 | . | TRBV27 | many | CASSRGGDYLSGNTIYF | TGTGCCAGCAGCAGAGGGGGGGATTACCTGTCTGGAAACACCATATATTTT
TRBJ1-6 | . | TRBV3-1 | many | CASRVSYNSPLHF | TGTGCCAGCAGGGTCTCCTATAATTCACCCCTCCACTTT
TRBJ1-2 | . | TRBV4-1 | . | CASSQETQSYGYTF | TGCGCCAGCAGCCAAGAAACACAGTCTTATGGCTACACCTTC
TRBJ1-3 | . | TRBV4-3 | many | CASSQSKLPGNTIYF | TGCGCCAGCAGCCAGTCTAAACTCCCTGGAAACACCATATATTTT
TRBJ2-3 | TRBD2 | TRBV20-1 | few | CSAVRGGGADTQYF | TGCAGTGCGGTTCGGGGCGGGGGAGCAGATACGCAGTATTTT
TRBJ1-4 | . | TRBV19 | few | CASMTGNEKLFF | TGTGCCAGTATGACAGGAAATGAAAAACTGTTTTTT
TRBJ2-7 | TRBD2 | TRBV4-3 | once | CASSQDVRLAVYEQYF | TGCGCCAGCAGCCAAGATGTAAGACTAGCGGTCTACGAGCAGTACTTC
TRBJ2-1 | TRBD1 | TRBV11-2 | many | CASSVHLQGMSYNEQFF | TGTGCCAGCAGCGTTCACCTACAGGGGATGTCCTACAATGAGCAGTTCTTC
TRBJ1-1 | . | TRBV27 | . | CASSRSARWDTEAFF | TGTGCCAGCAGTAGGTCGGCGCGGTGGGACACTGAAGCTTTCTTT
TRBJ1-1 | . | TRBV6-6 | few | CASRDGRAEAFF | TGTGCCAGCAGGGATGGGAGGGCTGAAGCTTTCTTT
TRBJ1-2 | TRBD1 | TRBV11-2 | . | CASSMGQVAEVDTF | TGTGCCAGCAGCATGGGACAGGTCGCTGAGGTCGACACCTTC
TRBJ1-6 | . | TRBV6-5 | few | CASSYSRGENSPLHF | TGTGCCAGCAGTTACTCGAGGGGTGAAAATTCACCCCTCCACTTT
TRBJ1-1 | . | TRBV20-1 | . | CSARPLDPALGAFF | TGCAGTGCTAGACCTTTGGACCCGGCACTTGGAGCTTTCTTT
TRBJ1-5 | TRBD1 | TRBV4-3 | many | CASSQEDRGRDQPQHF | TGCGCCAGCAGCCAAGAGGACAGGGGGCGGGATCAGCCCCAGCATTTT
TRBJ2-3 | TRBD2 | TRBV10-3 | . | CAIREREGYTDTQYF | TGTGCCATCAGGGAACGGGAGGGCTACACAGATACGCAGTATTTT
TRBJ2-7 | . | TRBV2 | few | CASSPGPPGYEQYF | TGTGCCAGCAGTCCGGGTCCCCCCGGTTACGAGCAGTACTTC